This T cell receptor beta chain was profiled in a study of shared clonotypes between healthy human individuals. This CDR3 spans 15 amino acids. Per germline, CDR1 SGDLS and CDR2 YYNGEE. Trimming left V 3 bases short and J 3 bases short, with 15 bases between. The study, taken as a whole, reports: There were few donors, and this limited the genetic and exposure-history diversity represented.

A note on this clone: The antigen is not known.

DNA from unsorted PBMC was sequenced on ten immunoSEQ deep assay plates. Measured with immunoSEQ multiplex PCR; TCRdb has only the in-frame clones, and not every one. The profile shows about 500,000 clones, more than 70% of them singletons. The sample taken for sequencing was PBMCs. This chain joins TRBV9 and TRBJ1-1; perhaps TRBD1 as D (6 bases). The TCR sequence derives from a woman aged 40 to 50 in good health. Some clones in this sample may be carry-over from other donors' samples. CDR3 protein: CASSAFSRGDTEAFF. The CDR3 coding sequence is TGTGCCAGCAGCGCCTTTTCTAGGGGGGACACTGAAGCTTTCTTT.